These 6 T cell receptor beta chains share one sample of origin, sequenced in a study of blood T cell repertoires in COVID-19. Libraries were prepared by immunoSEQ multiplex PCR; TCRdb keeps only in-frame clonotypes and omits some of them. Of 270,000 or so clones listed, about 88% are singletons. Sequencing used PBMCs or T cells enriched from blood (not recorded which). These receptors were obtained from a woman aged 50 to 65 who had been exposed to COVID-19.

The chain joins TRBV5-6 to TRBJ1-1, with D unclear. The CDR3 sequence is 14 residues long. V lost 1 base and J lost 7, with 14 bases in between. The V gene's germline CDR1 is SGHDT and CDR2 YYEEEE. This CDR3 is CASSLWGGRNEAFF. The CDR3 DNA reads TGTGCCAGCAGCTTGTGGGGAGGGAGGAATGAAGCTTTCTTT.

The V call is TRBV5-1, the J call TRBJ1-2, with 7 bases fitting TRBD1. J lost 8 bases, V lost 1 base, and 11 bases had no gene match. This CDR3 comprises 15 residues. The germline gives CDR1 SGHRS, CDR2 YFSETQ. CDR3 in DNA: TGCGCCAGCAGCTTGTCCCCCGGACAGGAGCAGGGCTACACCTTC. This sequence encodes CASSLSPGQEQGYTF.

This clone was seen only once. The CDR3, as DNA: TGTGCCAGCAGTGAAAGTCGGGGTAGAAACACCATATATTTT. Translated, it gives CASSESRGRNTIYF. The chain uses TRBV2 and TRBJ1-3; D is unclear. The CDR3 contains 14 residues. V lost 2 bases, J lost 5 bases, and 10 bases lay in between. Germline V lookup: CDR1 SNHLY, CDR2 FYNNEI.

This clone came up a few times. This sequence joins TRBV5-1 and TRBJ2-5; 7 bases agree with TRBD2. V lost 4 bases, J lost 4 bases, and 10 bases stayed unmatched. The CDR3 consists of 15 residues. Germline assignment: CDR1 SGHRS and CDR2 YFSETQ. CDR3: CASSRSTSDGETQYF. The CDR3 nucleotides are TGCGCCAGCAGCCGATCTACTAGCGACGGAGAGACCCAGTACTTC.

The chain joins TRBV3-1 (or the pseudogene TRBV3-2) to TRBJ1-2, with 7 bases that match TRBD1. This CDR3 spans 14 amino acids. Germline values: CDR1 LGHDT, CDR2 YNNKEL (reference sequence). With V trimmed by 5 bases and J by 4 bases, 7 bases remained unmatched. The CDR3: CASSSPTGRYGYTF. Here the CDR3 DNA reads TGTGCCAGCAGCTCTCCGACAGGGCGCTATGGCTACACCTTC.

The V call is TRBV7-2, the J call TRBJ1-1; 7 bases align to TRBD1. This CDR3 is 14 amino acids long. Trimming took 8 bases from V and 1 from J; bases not matched to a gene: 7. The germline V gene has CDR1 SGHTA and CDR2 FQGNSA. The CDR3 DNA reads TGTGCCAGCCGGCGAGGGACAGCGAACACTGAAGCTTTCTTT. Translation: CASRRGTANTEAFF.